A single sample gave rise to the 26 T cell receptor beta chains below, sequenced in a study of T-cell reconstitution after alpha-beta-depleted transplantation in children. Study findings and constraints: By one year post-transplant, T-cell counts and diversity largely arose from T cells that were newly produced.

Their recognized antigens are unknown. Molecular barcoding with unique molecular identifiers was used for the TCRbeta library. TCRdb re-analysed the PCR reads in MiXCR, keeping a single row per CDR3 protein. Seen here are about 300,000 distinct CDR3 sequences, over 7.5% observed once, and the top ten hold 9.1%. Sequencing used peripheral blood, obtained 360 days after TCRalphabeta/CD19-depleted stem cell transplant. Receptors were obtained from a female patient aged 2 to 10 who had a stem cell transplant for Fanconi anemia, so the T cells may come from the graft donor.

Ten or more counts support this clonotype. The chain uses TRBV28 and TRBJ2-2, with a weak D call TRBD1 (5 bases). The germline V gene has CDR1 MDHEN and CDR2 SYDVKM. The germline V and J ends were trimmed by 6 bases and 2 bases, with 13 bases remaining between them. There are 15 residues in the CDR3. CDR3 region: CASRPTDINTGELFF. The CDR3 coding sequence is TGTGCCAGCAGACCGACAGACATAAACACCGGGGAGCTGTTTTTT.

This clonotype was detected a few times. The chain joins TRBV7-9 to TRBJ1-2; perhaps TRBD1 as D (6 bases). The CDR3 loop spans 16 amino acids. V lost 5 bases and J 0 bases, leaving 16 bases between the germline ends. Germline CDR1 SEHNR, CDR2 FQNEAQ (reference sequence). As DNA, the CDR3 is TGTGCCAGCAGCCCTGGGGGGCGGCCGACTAACTATGGCTACACCTTC. Translated, it gives CASSPGGRPTNYGYTF.

This clonotype has at least ten counts. The rearrangement joins TRBV3-1 to TRBJ2-1; no clear D. V was cut by 3 bases and J by 3 bases, with 9 bases left in between. This CDR3 contains 14 residues. The germline gives CDR1 LGHDT, CDR2 YNNKEL (reference sequence). The CDR3 spells CASSQSGLYNEQFF. The CDR3 DNA reads as TGTGCCAGCAGCCAGTCCGGCCTCTACAATGAGCAGTTCTTC.

This clonotype came up a few times. The V gene is TRBV20-1, the J gene TRBJ1-1; possibly TRBD1 for D (6 bases). The CDR3 totals 11 residues. V was cut by 3 bases and J by 8 bases, with 10 bases left in between. Germline CDR1 is DFQATT and CDR2 is SNEGSKA (reference sequence). For the CDR3, the DNA is TGCAGTGCTAGGGGAAGGGGGGAAGCTTTCTTT. It translates to CSARGRGEAFF.

This clonotype was detected ten times or more. This chain connects TRBV4-3 to TRBJ1-2, with D tentatively TRBD1 (5 bases). V lost 5 bases and J 0 bases, leaving 10 bases between the germline ends. Germline CDR1 and CDR2: LGHNA and YSLEER. The CDR3 runs 14 residues. The CDR3 reads CASSAGTTNYGYTF. In DNA form, the CDR3 reads TGCGCCAGCAGCGCAGGGACTACTAACTATGGCTACACCTTC.

The table lists this clonotype with a count of one. The V call is TRBV7-8, the J call TRBJ1-1; a possible D gene is TRBD1 (6 bases). The V and J ends lost 3 bases and 8 bases respectively, with 16 bases between them. Germline CDR1 reads SGHVS; CDR2 reads FQNEAQ. The CDR3 runs 14 residues. The CDR3 coding sequence is TGTGCCAGCAGCTTTGGGGGCGTCAGCGGGGAAGCTTTCTTT. Residues: CASSFGGVSGEAFF.

This clonotype was found a few times. This chain links TRBV9 with TRBJ2-7, with D possibly being TRBD1 (7 bases). The CDR3 is made up of 15 amino acids. Trimming removed 4 bases at V and 5 bases at J, with 19 bases between. Germline lookup yields CDR1 SGDLS and CDR2 YYNGEE. The CDR3 here is CASSRQGGVFNEQYF. CDR3 DNA: TGTGCCAGCAGCCGCCAGGGGGGAGTTTTCAACGAGCAGTACTTC.

J is TRBJ2-1 and V is TRBV6-2 or TRBV6-3; TRBD2 agrees at 9 bases. Germline CDR1 and CDR2: MNHEY and SVGEGT. Losses at the gene ends were 4 bases for V and 8 bases for J; bases not matched to a gene: 24. This CDR3 contains 20 residues. CDR3 DNA sequence: TGTGCCAGCAGTTCTCTCATCCGACGTGTAGGCGGGGGGGCTTCCTATGAGCAGTTCTTC. As protein: CASSSLIRRVGGGASYEQFF.

This clonotype turned up a few times. CDR3 in DNA: TGCGCCAGCAGTAGGACAGGGCTAGTTATCGATGAGCAGTTCTTC. It translates to CASSRTGLVIDEQFF. V and J are TRBV10-1 and TRBJ2-1; 8 bases are shared with TRBD1. Unmatched junction bases numbered 11, after V lost 5 bases and J lost 8 bases. The length of the CDR3 is 15 residues. The germline gives CDR1 WNHNN, CDR2 SYGVQD (reference sequence).

V and J are TRBV28 and TRBJ1-4, with D unresolved. V was shortened by 4 bases and J by 6 bases, with 6 bases between the two germline ends. This CDR3 is built from 12 residues. Germline V gene sequence: CDR1 MDHEN, CDR2 SYDVKM. Written as DNA, the CDR3 is TGTGCCAGCAGTTCGGTGGATGAAAAACTGTTTTTT. Encoded protein: CASSSVDEKLFF.

This clonotype was found a few times. The chain has TRBV5-8 and TRBJ2-7; 7 nucleotides match TRBD1. V lost 2 bases to trimming and J lost 3 bases; unmatched junction nucleotides: 8. The germline V gene encodes CDR1 SGHTS and CDR2 YDEGEE. This CDR3 is 15 amino acids long. The CDR3 is CASSFSDREIYEQYF. The CDR3 bases are TGTGCCAGCAGCTTTTCAGACAGGGAGATCTACGAGCAGTACTTC.

Worth noting for this clonotype: It may be a read error: a sequence one base away is much more abundant. The chain links TRBV12-3 or TRBV12-4 to TRBJ1-5; D is uncertain. The CDR3 totals 13 residues. Deletions cut 2 bases from V and 9 bases from J, with 11 bases between. CDR3 sequence reads: CASSLTSWGPQHF. The CDR3, as DNA: TGTGCCAGCAGTTTAACCAGTTGGGGGCCCCAGCATTTT.

This clonotype was counted only a few times. This chain connects TRBV6-2 or TRBV6-3 to TRBJ1-1; D ambiguous. The CDR3 runs 12 residues. V lost 6 bases, J lost 6 bases, and 11 bases lay in between. Germline CDR1 reads MNHEY; CDR2 reads SVGEGT. CDR3 nucleotides: TGTGCCAGCAGCCCTCCTAGGGCTGAAGCTTTCTTT. Translated: CASSPPRAEAFF.

This clonotype was picked up many times. The chain combines TRBV29-1 with TRBJ2-1; D unresolved. CDR1 and CDR2 (germline): SQVTM, ANQGSEA. The V and J ends lost 7 bases and 8 bases respectively, with 12 bases between them. The CDR3 sequence is 11 residues long. In DNA, the CDR3 is TGCAGCGCTCAACCCGGCGATGAGCAGTTCTTC. Amino acids: CSAQPGDEQFF.

The CDR3 here is CASSYAGTPLHF. CDR3 DNA: TGTGCCAGCAGTTACGCAGGAACACCCCTCCACTTT. The chain joins TRBV6-2 or TRBV6-3 to TRBJ1-6; D remains unclear. The germline V and J ends were trimmed by 2 bases and 11 bases, with 7 bases remaining between them. The germline gives CDR1 MNHEY, CDR2 SVGEGT. This CDR3 has 12 amino acids.

Comments on this clonotype: Germline and junction disagree at one end, which may indicate a read error. The rearrangement joins TRBV4-2 to TRBJ2-1; 9 bases line up with TRBD2. The V gene's germline CDR1 is LGHNA and CDR2 YNFKEQ. The CDR3 has 13 residues. In DNA form, the CDR3 reads TGTGCCAGGAGCCCCGGGCTAGCGGGGGAGCAGTTCTTC. Encoded protein: CARSPGLAGEQFF.

At least ten counts were recorded for this clonotype. The chain employs TRBV15 and TRBJ1-5, with D possibly matching TRBD1 (5 bases). V lost 0 bases, J lost 7 bases, and 7 bases lay in between. The CDR3 extends over 13 amino acids. CDR1 is LNHNV, CDR2 YYDKDF, per germline (reference sequence). CDR3 DNA sequence: TGTGCCACCAGCAGAGATTGGGGGCAGCCCCAGCATTTT. Residues: CATSRDWGQPQHF.

This clonotype was observed many times. The rearrangement joins TRBV9 to TRBJ2-1; TRBD1 aligns across 9 bases. The CDR3 is made up of 14 amino acids. Germline lookup yields CDR1 SGDLS and CDR2 YYNGEE. V dropped 3 bases and J dropped 7; count of bases not matched to a gene: 5. The CDR3 here is CASSGTGGWNEQFF. CDR3 coding DNA: TGTGCCAGCAGCGGAACAGGGGGCTGGAATGAGCAGTTCTTC.

This clonotype has a handful of counts. The chain uses TRBV10-3 and TRBJ1-4; TRBD1 is a possible D gene (6 bases). The CDR3 consists of 14 residues. Germline V gene sequence: CDR1 ENHRY, CDR2 SYGVKD. Deletions cut 3 bases from V and 3 bases from J, with 8 bases between. The CDR3 reads CAISEQGPNEKLFF. The CDR3 bases are TGTGCCATCAGTGAACAGGGACCTAATGAAAAACTGTTTTTT.

The DNA of the CDR3 is TGTGCCAGCAGTTCCCCGAATCGTACAGGGAGGCCCACTGAAGCTTTCTTT. Translated, it gives CASSSPNRTGRPTEAFF. The J gene is TRBJ1-1, the V gene TRBV6-2 or TRBV6-3; D perhaps matches TRBD1 (6 bases). Germline V gives CDR1 MNHEY, CDR2 SVGEGT. CDR3 size: 17 residues. Trimming took off 4 bases at V and 4 bases at J, with 22 bases between the two ends.

This clonotype was detected a few times. The gene calls are TRBV3-1 and TRBJ2-2, with TRBD1 matching 12 bases. The germline V gene encodes CDR1 LGHDT and CDR2 YNNKEL (reference sequence). The V and J ends lost 3 bases and 3 bases, in that order; junction bases with no gene match: 2. The CDR3 is 16 residues long. CDR3 DNA sequence: TGTGCCAGCAGCCAGGGACAGGGGGCCTACACCGGGGAGCTGTTTTTT. Amino acids: CASSQGQGAYTGELFF.

This chain uses TRBV11-2 with TRBJ2-5, with 8 bases fitting TRBD1. There are 17 residues in the CDR3. The V and J ends lost 1 base and 4 bases, in that order; junction bases with no gene match: 11. Germline loops: CDR1 SGHAT, CDR2 FQNNGV. The CDR3 DNA follows: TGTGCCAGCAGCTTAGTAGATCCGACAGGGGTGAGAGAGACCCAGTACTTC. Encoded protein: CASSLVDPTGVRETQYF.

V and J are TRBV5-6 and TRBJ1-2, with no clear D. This CDR3 has 14 residues. Germline CDR1 and CDR2: SGHDT and YYEEEE. V lost 3 bases to trimming and J lost 5 bases, with 14 bases between them. In DNA form, the CDR3 reads TGTGCCAGCAGCTCGGGCTACATCATTTATGGCTACACCTTC. This translates into CASSSGYIIYGYTF.

This clonotype was seen many times. The chain links TRBV5-1 to TRBJ2-7; no clear D gene. The CDR3 consists of 15 residues. CDR1 is SGHRS, CDR2 YFSETQ, per germline. V dropped 0 bases and J dropped 2 bases, with 12 bases sitting between them. In nucleotides, the CDR3 is TGCGCCAGCAGCTTGGGTCTCCATTTTGCCTACGAGCAGTACTTC. Translated, it gives CASSLGLHFAYEQYF.

This clonotype has just a few counts. The V gene is TRBV7-2, the J gene TRBJ2-3; weak D call: TRBD2 (6 bases). From germline, CDR1 is SGHTA and CDR2 FQGNSA. Trimming pared 1 base from V and 1 base from J, leaving 12 bases between. The CDR3 is 16 residues long. CDR3 residues: CASSLVGRRGTDTQYF. The CDR3 nucleotides read TGTGCCAGCAGCTTAGTAGGGAGGCGGGGCACAGATACGCAGTATTTT.

The V and J genes are TRBV5-1 and TRBJ2-2; TRBD1 matches 8 bases. J gave up 6 bases and V 0 bases, and 10 bases lay outside the gene matches. There are 17 residues in the CDR3. CDR1 SGHRS and CDR2 YFSETQ come from the germline V gene. DNA of the CDR3: TGCGCCAGCAGCTTGGGTCCGACAGGGGTATTTGCCGGGGAGCTGTTTTTT. It yields the protein CASSLGPTGVFAGELFF.